This T cell receptor (beta chain) was recovered during a study of T cell responses to AZD1222 COVID-19 vaccine. Method: immunoSEQ multiplex PCR; TCRdb's copy keeps in-frame clones and lacks some. The sample gives more than 90,000 clones, about 86% of which show up once; 1.4% is in the top ten. Broader study findings: Regions 160-218 and 743-854 held dominance among vaccine-associated CD4 TCRs, which spanned spike. Every sample of the repertoires postdated the peak T cell response. Nearly half of spike-specific TCRs reportedly target variant regions that are unmutated in the B.1.351 and B.1.1.7 variants. Clonal diversity was possibly underestimated, and the donors were mostly white British, with more females.

Germline V gives CDR1 MNHEY, CDR2 SVGAGI. V was pared by 5 bases and J by 5 bases, with 2 bases of the junction left unmatched. The CDR3 length is 15 residues. In the case of this clone: Its matching antigen is unknown.

Sample: peripheral blood, taken on day 0 of AZD1222 vaccination. This chain joins TRBV6-5 and TRBJ2-1; 14 nucleotides agree with TRBD2. The TCR was taken from an adult in good health. Here the CDR3 reads CASSRLAGGHNEQFF. DNA for the CDR3: TGTGCCAGCAGTAGACTAGCGGGAGGGCACAATGAGCAGTTCTTC.